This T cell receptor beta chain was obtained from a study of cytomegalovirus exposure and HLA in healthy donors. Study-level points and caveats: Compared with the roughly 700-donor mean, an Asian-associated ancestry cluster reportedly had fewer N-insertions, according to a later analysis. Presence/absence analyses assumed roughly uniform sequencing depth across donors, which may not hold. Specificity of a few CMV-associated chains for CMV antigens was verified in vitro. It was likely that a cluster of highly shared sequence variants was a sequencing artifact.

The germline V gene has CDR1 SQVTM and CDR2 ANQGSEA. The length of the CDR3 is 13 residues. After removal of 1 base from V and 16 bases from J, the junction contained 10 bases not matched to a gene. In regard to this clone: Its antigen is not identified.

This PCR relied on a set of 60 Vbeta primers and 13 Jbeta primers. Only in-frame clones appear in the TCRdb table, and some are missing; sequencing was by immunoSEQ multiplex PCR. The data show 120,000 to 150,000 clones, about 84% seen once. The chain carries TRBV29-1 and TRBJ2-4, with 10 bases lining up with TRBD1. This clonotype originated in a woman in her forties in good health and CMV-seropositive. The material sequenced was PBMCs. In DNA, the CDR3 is TGCAGCGTTGAAGGTCCGGGACAGGGGAAAAGATACTTC. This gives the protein CSVEGPGQGKRYF.